The clone carrying this TCR beta chain was recorded a few times. Its matching antigen is unknown. The data stem from a study of chemoradiotherapy in HPV16-positive cancers. Study in general: Functional T-cell assays on a couple of HPV16-positive patients' cells defined candidate HPV-specific clones and common TCR motifs.

Study outcomes and limitations: Candidate HPV-specific clones and E7-related TCR motifs grew in tumor during treatment.

TCRdb's table, derived via immunoSEQ multiplex PCR, lists solely in-frame clones and lacks some. This sample yields roughly 21,000 clones, of which 80% to 90% are seen a single time; 2.3% belongs to the top ten. CDR1 and CDR2 (germline): SEHNR, FQNEAQ (reference sequence). The CDR3 totals 13 residues. Trimming removed 7 bases from V and 3 bases from J, with 13 bases in between. Over chemoradiotherapy, repertoires were sampled more than once. This receptor was obtained from a human donor with HPV-associated anogenital cancer. The source was blood, collected from a patient who underwent chemoradiotherapy. V is TRBV7-9 and J is TRBJ2-7; D is perhaps TRBD1 (6 bases). The CDR3 spells CASIHETGYEQYF. The DNA of the CDR3 is TGTGCCAGCATTCACGAGACAGGCTACGAGCAGTACTTC.